This T cell receptor beta chain was identified during a study of prognosis after radiotherapy for stage I lung cancer. Study-level information: Adenocarcinomas accounted for the tumors of 11 to 13 patients, and squamous cell carcinomas for those of roughly 7. Radiotherapy was SBRT in 3 to 5 fractions with a biologically effective dose of at least 100 Gy.

To note about this clonotype: Its antigen is currently unknown.

Genomic DNA provided the template from which TCR beta CDR3 was amplified by two-round multiplex PCR. First-round PCR amplification was performed with primers specific to each TRBV and TRBJ gene. TCRdb passed the multiplex PCR reads through MiXCR, listing each CDR3 protein once. Here the sample spans roughly 30,000 distinct CDR3 sequences, about 41% being singletons. Each of two time points yielded 4.5 to 6.5 milliliters of peripheral venous blood. The CDR3 is made up of 15 amino acids. CDR1 and CDR2 from the germline V gene are SGHRS and YFSETQ. After removal of 4 bases from V and 8 bases from J, the junction contained 6 bases not matched to a gene. Whole-study findings and limits: Patients developing distant metastases showed lower Shannon entropy after stereotactic body radiation therapy.

The chain has TRBV5-1 and TRBJ2-1; 13 nucleotides line up with TRBD2. The receptor comes from a donor over 45 with non-small cell lung cancer. This material consisted of PBMCs, taken before or after stereotactic body radiation therapy (not recorded which). CDR3 region: CASSPGLAGRDEQFF. CDR3 in DNA: TGCGCCAGCAGCCCGGGACTAGCGGGAAGGGATGAGCAGTTCTTC.